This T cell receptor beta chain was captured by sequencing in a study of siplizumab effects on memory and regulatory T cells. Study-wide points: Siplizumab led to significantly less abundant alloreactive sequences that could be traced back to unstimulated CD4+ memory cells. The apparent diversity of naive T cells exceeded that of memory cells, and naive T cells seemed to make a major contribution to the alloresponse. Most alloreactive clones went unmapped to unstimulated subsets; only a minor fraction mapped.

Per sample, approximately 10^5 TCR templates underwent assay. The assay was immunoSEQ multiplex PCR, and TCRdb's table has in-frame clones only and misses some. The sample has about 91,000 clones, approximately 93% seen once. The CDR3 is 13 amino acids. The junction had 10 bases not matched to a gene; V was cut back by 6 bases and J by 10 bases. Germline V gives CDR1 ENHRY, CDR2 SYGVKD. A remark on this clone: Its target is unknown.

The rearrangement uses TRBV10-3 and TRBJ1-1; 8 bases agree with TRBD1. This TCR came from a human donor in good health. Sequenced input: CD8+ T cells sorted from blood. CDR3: CAIRSGQGPRAFF. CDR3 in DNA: TGTGCCATCAGGTCCGGACAGGGTCCCCGAGCTTTCTTT.